The 27 T cell receptor beta chains given below trace back to one sample, sequenced in a study of T cell responses to AZD1222 COVID-19 vaccine. TCRdb's table, derived via immunoSEQ multiplex PCR, lists solely in-frame clones and lacks some. Of some 150,000 clones in the sample, approximately 89% are singletons; the top ten hold 5.2%. The sequencing used peripheral blood, collected on day 0 of AZD1222 vaccination. The receptors were gathered from an adult in good health.

The chain is built from TRBV19 and TRBJ2-3; D ambiguous. CDR1 and CDR2 from the germline V gene are LNHDA and SQIVND (reference sequence). The CDR3 is 11 residues long. V was clipped by 6 bases and J by 6 bases, with 7 bases between them. This CDR3 is CASRVWDTQYF. CDR3 DNA: TGTGCCAGTAGGGTCTGGGATACGCAGTATTTT.

CDR3 in DNA: TGTGCCAGCAGTCGGGATGCGACAGGGGTAGGAGGCTACACCTTC. Translated, it gives CASSRDATGVGGYTF. This rearrangement joins TRBV6-5 to TRBJ1-2; 8 nucleotides match TRBD1. CDR3 length: 15 amino acids. Germline loops: CDR1 MNHEY, CDR2 SVGAGI. Unmatched junction bases numbered 13, after V lost 5 bases and J lost 8 bases.

V and J are TRBV5-5 and TRBJ2-1, with D possibly matching TRBD1 (5 bases). The ends were cut back, 0 bases at V and 3 bases at J, with 7 bases in the middle. CDR1 and CDR2 (germline): SGHKS, YYEKEE (reference sequence). This CDR3 spans 14 amino acids. CDR3 DNA sequence: TGTGCCAGCAGCTTGGCAGGGATCTACAATGAGCAGTTCTTC. This encodes CASSLAGIYNEQFF.

The chain carries TRBV18 and TRBJ2-7; D possibly corresponds to TRBD1 (6 bases). CDR1 and CDR2 (germline): KGHSH, LQKENI. The CDR3 length is 12 residues. V was cut by 5 bases and J by 3 bases, with 8 bases left in between. The CDR3 nucleotides are TGTGCCAGCTCATCACAGGGCTACGAGCAGTACTTC. Protein product: CASSSQGYEQYF.

CDR3 nucleotide sequence: TGTGCCGGGGTGGGCCCGAACACTGAAGCTTTCTTT. As protein: CAGVGPNTEAFF. This chain links TRBV28 with TRBJ1-1; the D is unclear. The CDR3 contains 12 residues. Germline V gene lookup returns CDR1 MDHEN and CDR2 SYDVKM. Trimming stripped 11 bases from V and 1 base from J, with 11 bases between. Combining the CDR3 with reference TRBV28 and TRBJ1-1 gives the whole variable domain DVKVTQSSRYLVKRTGEKVFLECVQDMDHENMFWYRQDPGLGLRLIYFSYDVKMKEKGDIPEGYSVSREKKERFSLILESASTNQTSMYLCAGVGPNTEAFFGQGTRLTVV.

This clone appeared a few times. In DNA, the CDR3 is TGCGCCAGCAGCCAAGATGAGGGCTACTACTACGAGCAGTACTTC. It encodes CASSQDEGYYYEQYF. The rearrangement joins TRBV4-1 to TRBJ2-7; D may be TRBD2 (5 bases). V lost 0 bases and J lost 3, with 12 bases in between. CDR3 length equals 15 residues. Looked up from germline, CDR1 is MGHRA and CDR2 is YSYEKL.

V is TRBV4-3 and J is TRBJ2-5; D gene ambiguous. V shed 0 bases and J shed 5 bases, with 7 bases lying between them. The CDR3 totals 13 residues. Germline V gene lookup returns CDR1 LGHNA and CDR2 YSLEER. CDR3 amino acids: CASSQDSGETQYF. As DNA, the CDR3 is TGCGCCAGCAGCCAAGATTCTGGGGAGACCCAGTACTTC.

The chain links TRBV6-2 or TRBV6-3 to TRBJ2-1; D possibly corresponds to TRBD2 (6 bases). The CDR3 is 14 amino acids. CDR1 is MNHEY, CDR2 SVGEGT, per germline. V was shortened by 4 bases and J by 4 bases, with 11 bases between the two germline ends. The CDR3 sequence is CASSSRGKYNEQFF. The CDR3 DNA follows: TGTGCCAGCAGTTCCCGCGGGAAGTACAATGAGCAGTTCTTC.

This chain joins TRBV19 and TRBJ1-4, with 8 nucleotides matching TRBD1. Germline loops: CDR1 LNHDA, CDR2 SQIVND (reference sequence). The CDR3 loop spans 14 amino acids. With 10 bases clipped from V and 8 bases from J, the junction kept 12 bases outside the gene matches. The CDR3 DNA is TGTGCCACCGGGTCCGGGACAGGCGTGGAAAAACTGTTTTTT. Translation gives CATGSGTGVEKLFF.

The chain joins TRBV7-2 to TRBJ2-2, with D tentatively TRBD2 (5 bases). V was trimmed by 6 bases and J by 5 bases, leaving 10 bases between them. Germline V gene sequence: CDR1 SGHTA, CDR2 FQGNSA. The CDR3 totals 13 residues. The CDR3 sequence is CASRGSGTGELFF. The DNA for the CDR3 is TGTGCCAGCAGGGGCAGCGGAACCGGGGAGCTGTTTTTT.

This clone has a single count. V usage is TRBV19 and J usage is TRBJ1-2, with D hard to call. V lost 5 bases, J lost 8 bases, and 12 bases lay in between. The length of the CDR3 is 12 residues. From germline, CDR1 is LNHDA and CDR2 SQIVND (reference sequence). The CDR3 coding sequence is TGTGCCAGTAGTCTCGACCGGTGGGGCTACACCTTC. It codes for CASSLDRWGYTF. The full variable domain, in which reference TRBV19 and TRBJ1-2 provide the parts outside the CDR3, is DGGITQSPKYLFRKEGQNVTLSCEQNLNHDAMYWYRQDPGQGLRLIYYSQIVNDFQKGDIAEGYSVSREKKESFPLTVTSAQKNPTAFYLCASSLDRWGYTFGSGTRLTVV.

CDR3 DNA sequence: TGTGCCAGCAGCCTTGGGACCTCTTTCACTGAAGCTTTCTTT. Translated, it gives CASSLGTSFTEAFF. The chain joins TRBV7-9 to TRBJ1-1; D is perhaps TRBD1 (5 bases). Per the germline V gene, CDR1 is SEHNR and CDR2 is FQNEAQ (reference sequence). The CDR3 contains 14 residues. V gave up 5 bases and J gave up 4 bases, with 14 bases separating them.

The V gene is TRBV19, the J gene TRBJ2-7; D gene unclear. Trimming stripped 1 base from V and 3 bases from J, with 7 bases between. This CDR3 has 13 amino acids. The germline gives CDR1 LNHDA, CDR2 SQIVND (reference sequence). The CDR3 spells CASSIAWGYEQYF. Here the CDR3 DNA reads TGTGCCAGTAGTATAGCGTGGGGCTACGAGCAGTACTTC.

This chain connects TRBV4-2 to TRBJ2-1; 11 bases are a match to TRBD2. The CDR3 is 17 amino acids. CDR1 LGHNA and CDR2 YNFKEQ come from the germline V gene. The junction had 11 bases not matched to a gene; V was cut back by 4 bases and J by 6 bases. The CDR3 loop is CASSLGLAGQTGNEQFF. The CDR3 coding sequence is TGTGCCAGCAGCCTCGGACTAGCGGGCCAAACGGGCAATGAGCAGTTCTTC.

The chain's CDR3 is CASMRLREDGYTF. The CDR3, as DNA: TGTGCCAGCATGAGACTGCGAGAAGATGGCTACACCTTC. The rearrangement links TRBV2 to TRBJ1-2; D call uncertain. Germline lookup yields CDR1 SNHLY and CDR2 FYNNEI. Trimming took 7 bases from V and 6 from J, leaving 15 bases between them. The CDR3 is made up of 13 amino acids.

The rearrangement uses TRBV6-2 or TRBV6-3 and TRBJ1-5; D unclear. V shed 6 bases and J shed 5 bases, with 14 bases lying between them. Germline CDR1 is MNHEY and CDR2 is SVGEGT. The CDR3 totals 14 residues. This CDR3 reads CASSTRVGDQPQHF. The CDR3 DNA is TGTGCCAGCAGCACTCGGGTAGGTGATCAGCCCCAGCATTTT.

The V and J genes are TRBV12-3 or TRBV12-4 and TRBJ2-1; 7 bases agree with TRBD2. Trimming at V came to 5 bases and at J to 8 bases, leaving 3 bases not matched to a gene. The CDR3 is 12 residues long. CDR3 DNA sequence: TGTGCCAGCAGTCGACTAGCTGATGAGCAGTTCTTC. As protein: CASSRLADEQFF.

The chain uses TRBV27 and TRBJ1-2; no clear D. Germline V CDR1 and CDR2: MNHEY, SMNVEV (reference sequence). CDR3 size: 12 residues. The V end lost 5 bases, the J end lost 7 bases, and 11 bases lay between the germline ends. CDR3: CASSPLGSGYTF. CDR3 nucleotide sequence: TGTGCCAGCAGTCCCCTGGGGTCTGGCTACACCTTC.

The gene calls are TRBV4-1 and TRBJ2-7, with TRBD2 matching 7 bases. Germline V gene sequence: CDR1 MGHRA, CDR2 YSYEKL. CDR3 length equals 15 residues. Losses at the gene ends were 2 bases for V and 0 bases for J; bases not matched to a gene: 4. CDR3 loop: CASSQNGGSSYEQYF. The CDR3 coding sequence is TGCGCCAGCAGCCAAAACGGGGGGAGCTCCTACGAGCAGTACTTC.

This clone has only one observation. The V gene is TRBV28, the J gene TRBJ1-4; a weak D match, TRBD1 (5 bases). Germline assignment: CDR1 MDHEN and CDR2 SYDVKM. The length of the CDR3 is 19 residues. Deletions cut 4 bases from V and 0 bases from J, with 21 bases between. CDR3 sequence reads: CASSSAPGGGFATNEKLFF. CDR3 nucleotide sequence: TGTGCCAGCAGTTCCGCCCCCGGGGGGGGTTTTGCAACTAATGAAAAACTGTTTTTT.

The chain recombines TRBV10-3 with TRBJ1-2; possibly TRBD1 for D (6 bases). Germline lookup yields CDR1 ENHRY and CDR2 SYGVKD. The CDR3 loop spans 15 amino acids. V gave up 6 bases and J gave up 2 bases, with 16 bases separating them. In DNA, the CDR3 is TGTGCCATCAGGGAACAAACGGACAGCAACTATGGCTACACCTTC. Translating it yields CAIREQTDSNYGYTF.

V usage is TRBV12-3 or TRBV12-4 and J usage is TRBJ1-2; D unresolved. V gave up 2 bases and J gave up 4 bases, with 8 bases separating them. CDR3 length: 13 amino acids. The CDR3 DNA is TGTGCCAGCAGTTTAAGCCATTTCTATGGCTACACCTTC. Encoded protein: CASSLSHFYGYTF.

This sequence joins TRBV6-5 and TRBJ2-7; TRBD2 matches at 7 bases. V dropped 6 bases and J dropped 0; count of bases not matched to a gene: 5. The CDR3 is 14 residues long. CDR1 and CDR2 (germline): MNHEY, SVGAGI. This CDR3 reads CASRLTSFSYEQYF. The CDR3 DNA reads as TGTGCCAGCAGGTTGACTAGCTTCTCCTACGAGCAGTACTTC.

This clone has just one count. The V and J genes are TRBV19 and TRBJ2-7; possibly TRBD2 for D (6 bases). V lost 5 bases, J lost 0 bases, and 11 bases lay in between. The germline gives CDR1 LNHDA, CDR2 SQIVND (reference sequence). CDR3 length: 14 amino acids. The CDR3 loop reads CASSDRGASYEQYF. For the CDR3, the DNA is TGTGCCAGTAGTGACCGCGGGGCCTCCTACGAGCAGTACTTC.

The J gene is TRBJ1-5, the V gene TRBV19; D not resolved. Per the germline V gene, CDR1 is LNHDA and CDR2 is SQIVND (reference sequence). V lost 4 bases, J lost 3 bases, and 4 bases lay in between. The CDR3 length is 12 residues. The CDR3 coding sequence is TGTGCCAGTAGTAAGTACAATCAGCCCCAGCATTTT. Translating it yields CASSKYNQPQHF. Full variable domain (outside the CDR3, taken from reference TRBV19 and TRBJ1-5): DGGITQSPKYLFRKEGQNVTLSCEQNLNHDAMYWYRQDPGQGLRLIYYSQIVNDFQKGDIAEGYSVSREKKESFPLTVTSAQKNPTAFYLCASSKYNQPQHFGDGTRLSIL.

This sequence joins TRBV5-1 and TRBJ1-2; TRBD1 agrees at 10 bases. Germline V CDR1 and CDR2: SGHRS, YFSETQ. The CDR3 length is 14 residues. V trimming: 0 bases; J trimming: 5 bases; junction bases outside the gene matches: 1. CDR3 in amino acids: CASSLGTGGYGYTF. The CDR3 region has the DNA TGCGCCAGCAGCTTGGGGACAGGGGGATATGGCTACACCTTC.

The genes are TRBV6-4 and TRBJ2-4; no firm D call. The V and J ends lost 2 bases and 6 bases respectively, with 11 bases between them. This CDR3 has 14 amino acids. CDR1 and CDR2 from the germline V gene are MRHNA and SNTAGT. CDR3 region: CASSDDLWGNIQYF. The CDR3 bases are TGTGCCAGCAGTGACGACCTTTGGGGAAACATTCAGTACTTC.